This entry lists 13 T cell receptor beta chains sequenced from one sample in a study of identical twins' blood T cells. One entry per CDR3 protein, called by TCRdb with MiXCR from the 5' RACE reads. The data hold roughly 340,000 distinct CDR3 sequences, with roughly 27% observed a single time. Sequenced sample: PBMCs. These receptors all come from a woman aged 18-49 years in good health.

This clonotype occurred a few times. The CDR3 DNA reads TGCAGTGCGAAACATGAGCAGTTCTTC. It translates to CSAKHEQFF. This rearrangement joins TRBV20-1 to TRBJ2-1; no clear D. Trimming removed 6 bases from V and 8 bases from J, with 5 bases in between. The CDR3 is 9 amino acids. The germline V gene has CDR1 DFQATT and CDR2 SNEGSKA (reference sequence).

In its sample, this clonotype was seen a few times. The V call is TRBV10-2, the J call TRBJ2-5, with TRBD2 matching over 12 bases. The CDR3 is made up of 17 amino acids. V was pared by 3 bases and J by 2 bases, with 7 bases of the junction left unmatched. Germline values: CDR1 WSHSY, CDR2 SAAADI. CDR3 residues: CASSDLWTSGKQETQYF. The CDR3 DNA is TGCGCCAGCAGTGACCTCTGGACTAGCGGGAAACAAGAGACCCAGTACTTC.

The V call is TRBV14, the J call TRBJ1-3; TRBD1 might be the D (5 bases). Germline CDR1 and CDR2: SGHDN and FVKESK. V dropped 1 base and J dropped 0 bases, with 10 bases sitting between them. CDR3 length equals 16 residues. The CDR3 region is CASSQVRGPSGNTIYF. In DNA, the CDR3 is TGTGCCAGCAGCCAAGTTCGGGGCCCCTCTGGAAACACCATATATTTT.

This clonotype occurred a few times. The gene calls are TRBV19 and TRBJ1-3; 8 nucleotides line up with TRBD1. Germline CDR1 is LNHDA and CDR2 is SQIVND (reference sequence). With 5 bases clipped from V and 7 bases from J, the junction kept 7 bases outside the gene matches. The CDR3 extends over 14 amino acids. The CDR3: CASSWTGFDNTIYF. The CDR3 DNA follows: TGTGCCAGTAGTTGGACAGGGTTTGACAACACCATATATTTT.

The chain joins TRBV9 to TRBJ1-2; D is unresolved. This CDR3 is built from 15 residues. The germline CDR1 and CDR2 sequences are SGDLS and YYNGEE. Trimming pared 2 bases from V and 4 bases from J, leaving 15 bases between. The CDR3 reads CASSVEATNPYGYTF. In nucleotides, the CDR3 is TGTGCCAGCAGCGTGGAAGCGACAAACCCCTATGGCTACACCTTC.

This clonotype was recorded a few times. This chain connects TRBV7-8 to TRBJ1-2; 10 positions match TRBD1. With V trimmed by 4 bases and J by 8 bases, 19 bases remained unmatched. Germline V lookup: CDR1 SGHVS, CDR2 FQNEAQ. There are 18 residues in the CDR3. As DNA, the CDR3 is TGTGCCAGCAGCTCCAAACCCCCGGGACAGGGGACTATGAGGGGCTACACCTTC. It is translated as CASSSKPPGQGTMRGYTF.

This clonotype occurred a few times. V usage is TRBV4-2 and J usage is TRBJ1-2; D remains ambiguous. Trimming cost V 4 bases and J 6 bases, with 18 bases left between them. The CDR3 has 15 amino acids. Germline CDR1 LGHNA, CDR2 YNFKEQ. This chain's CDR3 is CASSPDPSTSNGYTF. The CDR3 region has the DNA TGTGCCAGCAGCCCCGACCCGTCGACTTCAAATGGCTACACCTTC.

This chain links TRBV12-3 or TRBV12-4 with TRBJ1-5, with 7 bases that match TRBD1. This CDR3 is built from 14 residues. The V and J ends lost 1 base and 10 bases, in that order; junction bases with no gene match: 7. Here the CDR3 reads CASSLEGAGQPQHF. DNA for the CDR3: TGTGCCAGCAGTTTAGAGGGGGCGGGACAACCCCAGCATTTT.

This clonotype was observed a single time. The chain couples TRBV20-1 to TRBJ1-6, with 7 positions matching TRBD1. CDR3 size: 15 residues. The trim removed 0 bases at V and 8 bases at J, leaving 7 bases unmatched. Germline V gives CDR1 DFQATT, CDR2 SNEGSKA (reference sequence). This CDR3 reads CSARDRRDRYSPLHF. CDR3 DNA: TGCAGTGCTAGAGACCGCCGGGACAGATATTCACCCCTCCACTTT.

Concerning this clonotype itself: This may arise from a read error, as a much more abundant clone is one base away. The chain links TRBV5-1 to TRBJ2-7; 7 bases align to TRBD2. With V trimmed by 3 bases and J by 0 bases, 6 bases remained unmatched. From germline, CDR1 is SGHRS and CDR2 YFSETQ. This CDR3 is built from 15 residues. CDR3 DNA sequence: TGCGCCAGCAGCTCACTCCGGGACTACTCCTACGAGCAGTACTTC. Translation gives CASSSLRDYSYEQYF.

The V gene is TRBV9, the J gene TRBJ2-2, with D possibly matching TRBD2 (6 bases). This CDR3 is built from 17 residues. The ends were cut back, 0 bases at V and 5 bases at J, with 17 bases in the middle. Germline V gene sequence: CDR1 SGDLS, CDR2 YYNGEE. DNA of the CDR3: TGTGCCAGCAGCGTAGCCGCTCAGACTAGTCGGACCGGGGAGCTGTTTTTT. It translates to CASSVAAQTSRTGELFF.

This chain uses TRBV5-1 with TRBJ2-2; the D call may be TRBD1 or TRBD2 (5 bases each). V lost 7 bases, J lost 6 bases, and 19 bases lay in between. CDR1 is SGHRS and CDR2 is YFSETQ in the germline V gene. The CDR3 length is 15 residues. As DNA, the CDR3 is TGCGCCAGCCTACCGGGGACCCGAAATGCCGGGGAGCTGTTTTTT. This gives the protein CASLPGTRNAGELFF.

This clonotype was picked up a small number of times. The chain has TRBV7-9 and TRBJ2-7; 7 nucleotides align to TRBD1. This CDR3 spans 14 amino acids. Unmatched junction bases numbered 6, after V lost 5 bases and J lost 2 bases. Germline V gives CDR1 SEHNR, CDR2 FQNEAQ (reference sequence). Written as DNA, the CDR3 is TGTGCCAGCAGCCCTGGGACAGTTGCCTACGAGCAGTACTTC. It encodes CASSPGTVAYEQYF. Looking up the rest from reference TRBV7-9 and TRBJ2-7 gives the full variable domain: DTGVSQNPRHKITKRGQNVTFRCDPISEHNRLYWYRQTLGQGPEFLTYFQNEAQLEKSRLLSDRFSAERPKGSFSTLEIQRTEQGDSAMYLCASSPGTVAYEQYFGPGTRLTVT.